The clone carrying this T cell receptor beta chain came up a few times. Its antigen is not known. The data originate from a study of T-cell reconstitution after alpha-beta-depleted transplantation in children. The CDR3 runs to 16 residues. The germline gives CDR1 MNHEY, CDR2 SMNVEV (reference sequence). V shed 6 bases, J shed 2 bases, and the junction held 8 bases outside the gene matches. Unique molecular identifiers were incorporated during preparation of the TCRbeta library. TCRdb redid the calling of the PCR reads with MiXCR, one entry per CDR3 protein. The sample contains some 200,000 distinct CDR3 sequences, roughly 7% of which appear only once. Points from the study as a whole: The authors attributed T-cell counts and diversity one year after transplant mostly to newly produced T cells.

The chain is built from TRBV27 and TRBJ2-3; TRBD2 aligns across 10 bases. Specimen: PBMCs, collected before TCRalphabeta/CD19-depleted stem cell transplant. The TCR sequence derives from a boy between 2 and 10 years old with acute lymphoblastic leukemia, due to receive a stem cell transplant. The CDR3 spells CASRALAGGYTDTQYF. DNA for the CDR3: TGTGCCAGCAGGGCATTAGCGGGAGGATACACAGATACGCAGTATTTT.